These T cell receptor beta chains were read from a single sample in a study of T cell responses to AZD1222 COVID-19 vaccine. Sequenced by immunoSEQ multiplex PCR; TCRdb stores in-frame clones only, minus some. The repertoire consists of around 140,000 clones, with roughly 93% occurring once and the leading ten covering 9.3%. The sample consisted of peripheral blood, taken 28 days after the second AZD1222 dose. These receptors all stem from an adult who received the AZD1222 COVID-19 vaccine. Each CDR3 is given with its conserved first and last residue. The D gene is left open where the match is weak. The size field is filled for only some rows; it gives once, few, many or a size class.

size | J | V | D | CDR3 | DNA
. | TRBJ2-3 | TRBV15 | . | CATSREARGRTDTQYF | TGTGCCACCAGCAGAGAAGCGCGGGGGCGCACAGATACGCAGTATTTT
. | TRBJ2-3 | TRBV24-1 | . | CATRGEGTDTQYF | TGTGCCACCAGAGGGGAGGGCACAGATACGCAGTATTTT
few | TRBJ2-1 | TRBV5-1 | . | CASSLEVHNEQFF | TGCGCCAGCAGCTTGGAGGTCCACAATGAGCAGTTCTTC
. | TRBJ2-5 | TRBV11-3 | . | CASSPGIAERETQYF | TGTGCCAGCAGCCCGGGGATAGCGGAGAGGGAGACCCAGTACTTC
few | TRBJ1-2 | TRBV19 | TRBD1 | CASSDRGTNYGYTF | TGTGCCAGTAGTGACAGGGGCACTAACTATGGCTACACCTTC
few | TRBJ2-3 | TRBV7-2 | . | CASSLGRESTDTQYF | TGTGCCAGCAGCTTAGGGCGAGAAAGCACAGATACGCAGTATTTT
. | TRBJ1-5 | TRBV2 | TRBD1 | CASSAGTESQPQHF | TGTGCCAGCAGTGCGGGGACAGAGAGTCAGCCCCAGCATTTT
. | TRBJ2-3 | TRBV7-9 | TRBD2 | CASSLGLAGDIDTQYF | TGTGCCAGCAGCTTAGGGCTAGCGGGAGACATAGATACGCAGTATTTT
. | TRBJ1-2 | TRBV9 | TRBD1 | CASSVGRDRGLGYTF | TGTGCCAGCAGCGTAGGACGGGACAGGGGGCTTGGCTACACCTTC
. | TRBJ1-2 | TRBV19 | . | CASSISWGRGYGYTF | TGTGCCAGTAGTATCTCGTGGGGCAGGGGCTATGGCTACACCTTC
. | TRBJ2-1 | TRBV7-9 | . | CASSPANEQFF | TGTGCCAGCAGCCCCGCAAATGAGCAGTTCTTC
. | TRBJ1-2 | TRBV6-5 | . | CASSYEGSRGYTF | TGTGCCAGCAGTTACGAAGGGTCGAGAGGCTACACCTTC
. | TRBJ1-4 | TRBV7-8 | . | CASSLGAPGSYEKLFF | TGTGCCAGCAGCTTAGGGGCCCCCGGGAGCTATGAAAAACTGTTTTTT
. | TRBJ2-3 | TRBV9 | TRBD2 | CASSVGSSGSTDTQYF | TGTGCCAGCAGCGTAGGGTCTAGCGGGTCCACAGATACGCAGTATTTT
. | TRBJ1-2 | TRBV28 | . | CASRENNYGYTF | TGTGCCAGCCGGGAGAATAACTATGGCTACACCTTC
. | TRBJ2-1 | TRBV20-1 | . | CSASYNEQFF | TGCAGTGCTAGCTACAATGAGCAGTTCTTC
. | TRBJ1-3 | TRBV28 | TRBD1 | CASSSGGPGNTIYF | TGTGCCAGCAGTTCAGGGGGCCCTGGAAACACCATATATTTT
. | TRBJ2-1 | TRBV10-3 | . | CAISGSPFNEQFF | TGTGCCATCAGCGGGTCCCCCTTCAATGAGCAGTTCTTC
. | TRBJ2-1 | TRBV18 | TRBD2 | CASSPTGLHFNEQFF | TGTGCCAGCTCACCAACGGGACTACACTTCAATGAGCAGTTCTTC
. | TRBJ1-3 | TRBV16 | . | CASSRQSSGNTIYF | TGTGCCAGCAGTCGACAGTCCTCTGGAAACACCATATATTTT
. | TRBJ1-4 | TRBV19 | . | CASSMTRSNEKLFF | TGTGCCAGTAGTATGACCAGGTCTAATGAAAAACTGTTTTTT
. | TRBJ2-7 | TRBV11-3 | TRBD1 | CASSKDRSGEQYF | TGTGCCAGCAGCAAGGACAGGTCAGGCGAGCAGTACTTC
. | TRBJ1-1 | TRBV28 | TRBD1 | CASSLVHRGQVGAFF | TGTGCCAGCAGTCTCGTACACAGGGGGCAGGTTGGAGCTTTCTTT
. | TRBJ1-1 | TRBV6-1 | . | CASSEEGGYSEAFF | TGTGCCAGCAGTGAAGAGGGGGGTTACTCGGAAGCTTTCTTT
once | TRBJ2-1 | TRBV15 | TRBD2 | CATSRGGLEGEQFF | TGTGCCACCAGCAGAGGAGGACTAGAAGGTGAGCAGTTCTTC
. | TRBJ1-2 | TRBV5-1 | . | CASSLGTSNYGYTF | TGCGCCAGCAGCTTAGGCACCTCTAACTATGGCTACACCTTC
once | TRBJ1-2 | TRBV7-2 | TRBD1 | CASSDPSQTGSWYGYTF | TGTGCCAGCAGCGACCCTAGCCAGACAGGGTCGTGGTATGGCTACACCTTC
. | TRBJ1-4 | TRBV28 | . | CASSLMGVVWMREKLFF | TGTGCCAGCAGTTTAATGGGGGTAGTGTGGATGAGGGAAAAACTGTTTTTT
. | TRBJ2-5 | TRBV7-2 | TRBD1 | CASSADRAGTQYF | TGTGCCAGCAGCGCCGACAGGGCCGGGACCCAGTACTTC
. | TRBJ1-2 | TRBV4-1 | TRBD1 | CASSQPLQGQRDGSTF | TGCGCCAGCAGCCAACCATTACAGGGGCAGCGGGATGGCTCCACCTTC
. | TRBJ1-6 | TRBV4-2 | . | CATSGWWGNSPLHF | TGTGCCACATCGGGGTGGTGGGGTAATTCACCCCTCCACTTT
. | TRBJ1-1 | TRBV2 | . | CASSGRVANTEAFF | TGTGCCAGCAGTGGAAGAGTTGCGAACACTGAAGCTTTCTTT
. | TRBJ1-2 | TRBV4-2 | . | CASSQDYGYTF | TGTGCCAGCAGCCAAGACTATGGCTACACCTTC
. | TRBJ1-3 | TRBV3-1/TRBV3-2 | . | CASSHGNSGNTIYF | TGTGCCAGCAGCCACGGAAACTCTGGAAACACCATATATTTT
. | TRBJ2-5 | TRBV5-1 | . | CASSSLIGAGGETQYF | TGCGCCAGCAGCTCCTTGATTGGGGCCGGCGGAGAGACCCAGTACTTC
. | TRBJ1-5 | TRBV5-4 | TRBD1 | CASSFRAGGAFNNQPQHF | TGTGCCAGCAGCTTCAGGGCAGGGGGTGCCTTTAACAATCAGCCCCAGCATTTT
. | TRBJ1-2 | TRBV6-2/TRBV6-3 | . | CASSYRNLYGYTF | TGTGCCAGCAGTTACAGGAACCTCTATGGCTACACCTTC
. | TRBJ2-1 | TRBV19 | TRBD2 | CASSILAGGSYNEQFF | TGTGCCAGTAGTATTCTAGCGGGGGGGTCCTACAATGAGCAGTTCTTC
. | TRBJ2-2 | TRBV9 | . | CASSVAPTATANTGELFF | TGTGCCAGCAGCGTAGCTCCGACCGCCACCGCGAACACCGGGGAGCTGTTTTTT
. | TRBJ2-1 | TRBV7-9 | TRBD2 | CASSTRLAGGDNEQFF | TGTGCCAGCAGCACCCGACTAGCGGGGGGGGACAATGAGCAGTTCTTC
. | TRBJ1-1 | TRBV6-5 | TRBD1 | CASSQHRGLNTEAFF | TGTGCCAGCAGTCAGCACAGGGGACTGAACACTGAAGCTTTCTTT
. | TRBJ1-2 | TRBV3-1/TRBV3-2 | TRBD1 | CASSRQGRGIYGYTF | TGTGCCAGCAGCCGACAGGGACGGGGGATCTATGGCTACACCTTC
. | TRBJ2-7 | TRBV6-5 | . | CASSLQYTSYEQYF | TGTGCCAGCAGCCTACAGTACACGTCCTACGAGCAGTACTTC
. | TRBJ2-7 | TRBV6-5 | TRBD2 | CASILGGSSYEQYF | TGTGCCAGCATCCTGGGCGGGAGTAGCTACGAGCAGTACTTC
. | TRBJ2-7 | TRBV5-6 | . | CASSLGREQYF | TGTGCCAGCAGCTTGGGGCGAGAGCAGTACTTC
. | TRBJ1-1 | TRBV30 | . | CGSGRTEAFF | TGTGGCTCGGGAAGGACTGAAGCTTTCTTT
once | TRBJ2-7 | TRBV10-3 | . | CAISEAGRVAEQYF | TGTGCCATCAGTGAGGCGGGCAGGGTGGCCGAGCAGTACTTC
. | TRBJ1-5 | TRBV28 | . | CASSFPVGYNQPQHF | TGTGCCAGCAGTTTTCCGGTCGGTTACAATCAGCCCCAGCATTTT
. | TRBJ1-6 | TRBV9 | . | CASSVEGMNSPLHF | TGTGCCAGCAGCGTAGAAGGGATGAATTCACCCCTCCACTTT
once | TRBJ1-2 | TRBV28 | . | CASSLGRGYGYTF | TGTGCCAGCAGTTTGGGCCGGGGGTATGGCTACACCTTC
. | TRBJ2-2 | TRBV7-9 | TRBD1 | CASSLGQGAGELFF | TGTGCCAGCAGCTTGGGACAGGGGGCCGGGGAGCTGTTTTTT
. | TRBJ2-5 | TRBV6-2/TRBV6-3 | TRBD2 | CASSIGTSGIRETQYF | TGTGCCAGCAGTATCGGGACTAGCGGGATTCGGGAGACCCAGTACTTC
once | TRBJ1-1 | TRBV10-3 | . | CAISEANTEAFF | TGTGCCATCAGTGAGGCGAACACTGAAGCTTTCTTT
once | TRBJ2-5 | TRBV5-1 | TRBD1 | CASRRDRTQETQYF | TGCGCCAGCAGGAGGGACAGGACCCAAGAGACCCAGTACTTC
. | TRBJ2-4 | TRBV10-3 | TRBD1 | CAISEAKGTGRRYF | TGTGCCATCAGTGAGGCTAAGGGGACAGGGAGGAGGTACTTC
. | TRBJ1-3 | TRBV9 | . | CASSVAAGGGNTIYF | TGTGCCAGCAGCGTAGCTGCCGGTGGCGGAAACACCATATATTTT
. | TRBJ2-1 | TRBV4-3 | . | CASSQAATGQVYNEQFF | TGCGCCAGCAGCCAAGCTGCGACAGGACAAGTCTACAATGAGCAGTTCTTC
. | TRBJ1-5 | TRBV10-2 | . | CASSAPNQPQHF | TGCGCCAGCAGTGCTCCCAATCAGCCCCAGCATTTT
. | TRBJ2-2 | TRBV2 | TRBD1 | CASSDPGQVVSGELFF | TGTGCCAGCAGTGATCCGGGACAGGTGGTCTCCGGGGAGCTGTTTTTT